Listed below are T cell receptor beta chains from one sample, sequenced in a study of post-analysis software for immune sequencing data. In TCRdb, the PCR reads were re-called with MiXCR into one record per CDR3 protein. The sample shows roughly 200,000 distinct CDR3 sequences, 29% of them seen only once. The source material was blood. These receptors were taken from a girl under 18 with multiple sclerosis. Both conserved end residues are part of each CDR3. D genes are given only for firm matches. Only part of the rows carry a size: once, few, many, or a class if the clone is expanded.

J | V | size | D | CDR3 | DNA
TRBJ2-6 | TRBV5-1 | many | NA | CASSLRNWVNSGANVLTF | TGCGCCAGCAGCTTGAGGAATTGGGTAAACTCTGGGGCCAACGTCCTGACTTTC
TRBJ1-1 | TRBV5-1 | few | NA | CASSLDQGGGTEAFF | TGCGCCAGCAGCTTGGATCAGGGAGGCGGCACTGAAGCTTTCTTT
TRBJ2-1 | TRBV20-1 | many | NA | CSARGPGPQFF | TGCAGTGCTAGAGGCCCAGGACCACAGTTCTTC
TRBJ2-5 | TRBV12-3/TRBV12-4 | many | TRBD2 | CASRPSGVETQYF | TGTGCCAGCAGGCCTAGCGGTGTGGAGACCCAGTACTTC
TRBJ2-3 | TRBV20-1 | many | TRBD2 | CSARASGSRDTQYF | TGCAGTGCTAGAGCCAGCGGGAGTCGGGATACGCAGTATTTT
TRBJ2-7 | TRBV7-2 | NA | NA | CASTQWAGSSYEQYF | TGTGCCAGCACCCAATGGGCGGGGAGCTCCTACGAGCAGTACTTC
TRBJ1-5 | TRBV29-1 | few | NA | CSVIGDSNQPQHF | TGCAGCGTAATCGGGGATAGCAATCAGCCCCAGCATTTT
TRBJ1-4 | TRBV29-1 | many | TRBD1 | CSVSGTGPEKLFF | TGCAGCGTTTCCGGGACAGGCCCCGAAAAACTGTTTTTT
TRBJ1-4 | TRBV7-9 | NA | NA | CASSRHNEKLFF | TGTGCCAGCAGTAGACATAATGAAAAACTGTTTTTT
TRBJ1-6 | TRBV6-1 | few | NA | CASSGRDGYSPLHF | TGTGCCAGCAGTGGCCGGGACGGTTATTCACCCCTCCACTTT
TRBJ1-5 | TRBV4-2 | few | NA | CASSQDVSSPSEPQHF | TGTGCCAGCAGCCAAGATGTTAGCAGCCCTTCGGAGCCCCAGCATTTT
TRBJ2-5 | TRBV29-1 | NA | NA | CSVQRLLGGTQYF | TGCAGCGTTCAGCGTTTACTGGGGGGGACCCAGTACTTC
TRBJ1-5 | TRBV5-6 | NA | NA | CASSLGRNNQPQHF | TGTGCCAGCAGCTTGGGGAGGAATAATCAGCCCCAGCATTTT
TRBJ2-1 | TRBV27 | NA | NA | CASSVVLGEQFF | TGTGCCAGCAGTGTCGTGTTGGGTGAGCAGTTCTTC
TRBJ2-7 | TRBV5-1 | many | NA | CASSPWTLSYEQYF | TGCGCCAGCAGCCCATGGACCCTATCCTACGAGCAGTACTTC
TRBJ2-4 | TRBV20-1 | many | NA | CSARKTGFGIKNIQYF | TGCAGTGCTAGAAAAACGGGGTTCGGGATCAAAAACATTCAGTACTTC
TRBJ2-7 | TRBV28 | few | TRBD2 | CASSLPLAGSYEQYF | TGTGCCAGCAGTTTACCGTTAGCGGGCTCCTACGAGCAGTACTTC
TRBJ2-1 | TRBV12-3/TRBV12-4 | NA | NA | CASSFGSGGRVGEQFF | NA
TRBJ2-1 | TRBV30 | NA | TRBD2 | CAWSGGGNEQFF | TGTGCCTGGAGCGGCGGGGGCAATGAGCAGTTCTTC
TRBJ1-5 | TRBV2 | few | NA | CASIALRAGQYSNQPQHF | TGTGCCAGCATCGCGCTTCGGGCAGGACAATATAGCAATCAGCCCCAGCATTTT
TRBJ2-3 | TRBV7-3 | many | NA | CASSLTKTDTQYF | TGTGCCAGCAGCTTAACGAAGACAGATACGCAGTATTTT
TRBJ2-4 | TRBV28 | NA | NA | CASSLRLMGGAMGIQCF | TGTGCCAGCAGTTTACGGCTGATGGGGGGCGCGATGGGCATTCAGTGCTTC
TRBJ1-5 | TRBV5-5 | few | TRBD1 | CASSLSGGGSNQPQHF | TGTGCCAGCAGCTTGTCAGGGGGCGGGAGCAATCAGCCCCAGCATTTT
TRBJ1-2 | TRBV28 | NA | TRBD1 | CASSGQGKPNYGYTF | TGTGCCAGCTCGGGACAGGGGAAGCCTAACTATGGCTACACCTTC
TRBJ2-1 | TRBV20-1 | NA | TRBD1 | CSAGTANEQFF | TGCAGTGCCGGGACAGCAAATGAGCAGTTCTTC
TRBJ1-1 | TRBV7-8 | NA | NA | CASSFGLGAREAFF | TGTGCCAGCAGCTTCGGACTGGGGGCTCGAGAAGCTTTCTTT
TRBJ1-1 | TRBV6-5 | NA | NA | CASSYSGARGEAFF | TGTGCCAGCAGTTACTCCGGGGCCAGGGGTGAAGCTTTCTTT
TRBJ2-6 | TRBV20-1 | NA | NA | CSATLSSGANVLTF | TGCAGTGCTACGCTGAGCTCTGGGGCCAACGTCCTGACTTTC
TRBJ2-7 | TRBV15 | many | TRBD1 | CATSQDRVSYEQYF | TGTGCCACCAGCCAGGACAGGGTATCCTACGAGCAGTACTTC
TRBJ1-2 | TRBV29-1 | few | NA | CSARDSLNGGYTF | TGCAGCGCCCGGGACTCACTAAATGGAGGCTACACCTTC
TRBJ1-1 | TRBV7-3 | NA | NA | CASSLLEYTEAFF | TGTGCCAGCAGCTTATTGGAGTACACTGAAGCTTTCTTT
TRBJ1-2 | TRBV29-1 | many | TRBD1 | CSVEDLSLTGGGGYTF | TGCAGCGTTGAAGATCTTTCCCTTACAGGGGGCGGGGGCTACACCTTC
TRBJ2-3 | TRBV9 | few | TRBD2 | CASSVGASGNSDTQYF | TGTGCCAGCAGCGTAGGAGCTAGCGGGAATTCAGATACGCAGTATTTT
TRBJ1-1 | TRBV29-1 | many | TRBD1 | CSVGDRGGTEAFF | TGCAGCGTGGGGGACAGGGGGGGAACTGAAGCTTTCTTT
TRBJ1-6 | TRBV4-1 | many | TRBD1 | CASSPQGAFSPLHF | TGCGCCAGCAGCCCGCAGGGGGCATTTTCACCCCTCCACTTT
TRBJ2-7 | TRBV28 | NA | NA | CASRGGSYERYF | TGTGCCAGCAGGGGCGGCTCCTACGAGCGGTACTTC
TRBJ1-6 | TRBV6-2/TRBV6-3 | NA | NA | CASSYSVLLDSPLHF | TGTGCCAGCAGTTACTCGGTGCTCTTGGATTCACCCCTCCACTTT
TRBJ1-5 | TRBV20-1 | few | TRBD1 | CSARRGGQGRLLSNQPQHF | TGCAGTGCTCGGAGGGGGGGACAGGGGCGCCTCCTGAGCAATCAGCCCCAGCATTTT
TRBJ2-3 | TRBV29-1 | NA | NA | CSVEWPADTDTQYF | TGCAGCGTTGAATGGCCAGCGGACACAGATACGCAGTATTTT
TRBJ1-6 | TRBV28 | few | TRBD1 | CASTEGGGYNSPLHF | TGTGCCAGCACCGAAGGGGGCGGCTATAATTCACCCCTCCACTTT
TRBJ2-7 | TRBV20-1 | NA | TRBD2 | CSAPPNAGGGSYEQYF | TGCAGTGCTCCACCGAACGCGGGCGGGGGGTCCTACGAGCAGTACTTC
TRBJ2-5 | TRBV5-1 | many | TRBD2 | CASSPGTSGAFGSQYF | TGCGCCAGCAGTCCCGGGACTAGCGGAGCCTTTGGGTCCCAGTACTTC
TRBJ2-7 | TRBV10-2 | many | NA | CASSESAFSYEQYF | TGCGCCAGCAGTGAGTCGGCATTCTCCTACGAGCAGTACTTC
TRBJ2-7 | TRBV5-6 | NA | TRBD2 | CASSLTGTSGRAAYEQYF | TGTGCCAGCAGCTTAACCGGGACTAGCGGGAGGGCCGCCTACGAGCAGTACTTC
TRBJ2-1 | TRBV3-1 | many | NA | CASSHRRGSYNEQFF | TGTGCCAGCAGCCATCGCCGGGGCTCCTACAATGAGCAGTTCTTC
TRBJ2-7 | TRBV6-5 | many | NA | CASSIPAFQAHYEQYF | TGTGCCAGCAGTATCCCCGCGTTTCAGGCCCACTACGAGCAGTACTTC
TRBJ2-5 | TRBV3-1 | many | NA | CASSQDLREQYF | TGTGCCAGCAGCCAAGACCTCCGGGAGCAGTACTTC
TRBJ2-3 | TRBV5-1 | NA | NA | CASSLVGDKNTQYF | TGCGCCAGCAGCTTGGTTGGAGACAAGAATACGCAGTATTTT
TRBJ2-1 | TRBV5-1 | many | TRBD2 | CASNRLAGGAGEQFF | TGCGCCAGCAACCGACTAGCGGGAGGTGCGGGTGAGCAGTTCTTC
TRBJ2-6 | TRBV10-3 | NA | TRBD2 | CAISTGTSGGSGANVLTF | TGTGCCATCAGCACCGGGACTAGCGGGGGCTCTGGGGCCAACGTCCTGACTTTC
TRBJ1-1 | TRBV7-9 | NA | NA | CAIQAGGRAFF | TGTGCCATCCAAGCCGGGGGGCGAGCTTTCTTT
TRBJ2-5 | TRBV20-1 | few | NA | CSAPDWTQETQYF | TGCAGTGCCCCGGACTGGACACAGGAGACCCAGTACTTC
TRBJ2-3 | TRBV4-1 | NA | TRBD2 | CASSHWTSETTDTQYF | TGCGCCAGCAGCCACTGGACTAGCGAAACCACAGATACGCAGTATTTT
TRBJ2-7 | TRBV28 | NA | NA | CASSLPRDLYEQYF | TGTGCCAGCAGTTTACCCAGGGACCTCTACGAGCAGTACTTC
TRBJ2-6 | TRBV29-1 | many | NA | CSVASSHLSGANVLTF | TGCAGCGTTGCCAGCTCTCACCTCTCTGGGGCCAACGTCCTGACTTTC
TRBJ2-2 | TRBV20-1 | few | TRBD2 | CSAETGTRSTGELFF | TGCAGTGCAGAAACCGGGACTAGGTCCACCGGGGAGCTGTTTTTT
TRBJ2-7 | TRBV28 | many | NA | CASSWDQTYEQYF | TGTGCCAGCAGTTGGGATCAGACCTACGAGCAGTACTTC
TRBJ2-3 | TRBV20-1 | many | TRBD2 | CSAPTLAGRADTQYF | TGCAGTGCGCCCACACTAGCGGGCAGGGCAGATACGCAGTATTTT
TRBJ1-4 | TRBV29-1 | NA | TRBD1 | CSVIGQAHSRGANEKLFF | TGCAGCGTTATAGGACAGGCCCATTCTCGCGGTGCTAATGAAAAACTGTTTTTT
TRBJ2-1 | TRBV11-2 | few | NA | CASSSNLQGWKFF | TGTGCCAGCAGCTCAAATTTGCAGGGCTGGAAGTTCTTC